These T cell receptor beta chains were read from a single sample in a study of human thymus T cells. The repertoire was sequenced with immunoSEQ multiplex PCR; TCRdb's copy has only in-frame clones and lacks some. Of tens of thousands of clones in the sample, 94% were seen once. The sequenced sample was blood. Source of these receptors: a boy in the first two years of life with a congenital heart defect but otherwise immunologically healthy. Both conserved end residues are part of each CDR3. D genes are given only for firm matches. Size tells how often a clone was seen (once, few, many) or the class of an expanded clone, and some rows leave it out.

J | length | V | size | D | DNA | CDR3
TRBJ1-1 | 14 | TRBV5-1 | - | TRBD1 | TGCGCCAGCAGCCAGGGACAGGTGGACACTGAAGCTTTCTTT | CASSQGQVDTEAFF
TRBJ2-3 | 16 | TRBV13 | once | - | TGTGCCAGCAGCCAGACGGCCCCCTTCCGTGGAGATACGCAGTATTTT | CASSQTAPFRGDTQYF
TRBJ2-1 | 16 | TRBV27 | - | TRBD1 | TGTGCCAGCAGTCCCCCTAAGGACAGGGGGCGTAGTGAGCAGTTCTTC | CASSPPKDRGRSEQFF
TRBJ2-3 | 24 | TRBV21-1 | - | - | TGTGCCAGCAGCAAAAGGGATTCCCATCCACCGACAGGGGTTAGCGGGGGGGGCACAGATACGCAGTATTTT | CASSKRDSHPPTGVSGGGTDTQYF
TRBJ1-4 | 15 | TRBV2 | - | TRBD1 | TGTGCCAGCAGTGAAGGACAGGGAGCTAATGAAAAACTGTTTTTT | CASSEGQGANEKLFF
TRBJ2-5 | 17 | TRBV12-1 | - | - | TGTGCCAGCAGCTTTATAGGACAGGGGGGTTGGCAAGAGACCCAGTACTTC | CASSFIGQGGWQETQYF
TRBJ1-2 | 14 | TRBV2 | - | TRBD1 | TGTGCCAGCAGTAAAGGGGGCGCCGGCTATGGCTACACCTTC | CASSKGGAGYGYTF
TRBJ2-7 | 15 | TRBV9 | - | TRBD2 | TGTGCCAGCAGCGTAGGGCTAGCGGGTGCCTACGAGCAGTACTTC | CASSVGLAGAYEQYF
TRBJ1-5 | 13 | TRBV6-5 | - | - | TGTGCCAGCAGTTACGGGGGCCGGGGGCCCCAGCATTTT | CASSYGGRGPQHF
TRBJ2-7 | 14 | TRBV4-1 | - | TRBD1 | TGCGCCAGCAGACGGACAGGGGGATCCTACGAGCAGTACTTC | CASRRTGGSYEQYF
TRBJ2-1 | 20 | TRBV9 | - | TRBD2 | TGTGCCAGCAGCGTCGAAGGGTGGTGGTCGCGGGGGGGCACCTACAATGAGCAGTTCTTC | CASSVEGWWSRGGTYNEQFF
TRBJ2-3 | 14 | TRBV28 | - | TRBD2 | TGTGCCAGCAGTTGGCGGGGGGGCACAGATACGCAGTATTTT | CASSWRGGTDTQYF
TRBJ2-1 | 18 | TRBV11-2 | - | - | TGTGCCAGCAGCTTAAATGACTGGGACTCAAGCTCCTACAATGAGCAGTTCTTC | CASSLNDWDSSSYNEQFF
TRBJ1-2 | 12 | TRBV27 | - | - | TGTGCCAGCAACCTGGCTCACTATGGCTACACCTTC | CASNLAHYGYTF
TRBJ1-3 | 16 | TRBV2 | - | - | TGTGCCAGCAGTGAAGGACAGACCCATTCTGGAAACACCATATATTTT | CASSEGQTHSGNTIYF
TRBJ1-5 | 15 | TRBV5-1 | - | - | TGCGCCAGCAGCTTGCGGGGGGGAGCAAATCAGCCCCAGCATTTT | CASSLRGGANQPQHF
TRBJ2-7 | 11 | TRBV5-1 | - | - | TGCGCCAGCAGCTCTTCCTCCGAGCAGTACTTC | CASSSSSEQYF
TRBJ2-5 | 15 | TRBV5-5 | - | - | TGTGCCAGCAGCTTGGACAGTCTTAAGCAAGAGACCCAGTACTTC | CASSLDSLKQETQYF
TRBJ2-5 | 12 | TRBV29-1 | - | TRBD1 | TGCAGCGCCCGGGACAGGGGAGAGACCCAGTACTTC | CSARDRGETQYF
TRBJ1-6 | 16 | TRBV9 | - | - | TGTGCCAGCAGTGAGGGGGGAGGGAAAGGTAATTCACCCCTCCACTTT | CASSEGGGKGNSPLHF
TRBJ1-1 | 11 | TRBV2 | - | - | TGTGCCAGCATGTTGAACACTGAAGCTTTCTTT | CASMLNTEAFF
TRBJ2-7 | 16 | TRBV11-2 | - | - | TGTGCCAGCAGCACATTCTCGGGGGCCAATAGAGGGGAGCAGTACTTC | CASSTFSGANRGEQYF
TRBJ1-2 | 13 | TRBV13 | - | - | TGTGCCAGCAGCATCCTTAGGACAGATGGCTACACCTTC | CASSILRTDGYTF
TRBJ2-7 | 14 | TRBV11-2 | - | - | TGTGCCAGCAGCTTAGTACAGACCCGGTACGAGCAGTACTTC | CASSLVQTRYEQYF
TRBJ2-5 | 11 | TRBV5-5 | - | - | TGTGCCAGCAGCCTAGAAGAGACCCAGTACTTC | CASSLEETQYF
TRBJ2-7 | 13 | TRBV10-1 | - | - | TGCGCCAGCAGACAGGGTCACTCCTACGAGCAGTACTTC | CASRQGHSYEQYF
TRBJ2-3 | 14 | TRBV5-5 | - | - | TGTGCCAGCAGCTTGGTTCCAGATTCAGATACGCAGTATTTT | CASSLVPDSDTQYF
TRBJ2-7 | 15 | TRBV5-1 | - | - | TGCGCCAGCAGCGGAGCCCCCGGGACTGGTTACGAGCAGTACTTC | CASSGAPGTGYEQYF
TRBJ1-1 | 13 | TRBV2 | - | - | TGTGCCAGCAGTGGAAATTGGAACACTGAAGCTTTCTTT | CASSGNWNTEAFF
TRBJ2-3 | 15 | TRBV6-5 | - | - | TGTGCCAGCAGTTACCAACTGGGGGCCGCAGATACGCAGTATTTT | CASSYQLGAADTQYF
TRBJ1-4 | 15 | TRBV6-5 | - | TRBD1 | TGTGCCAGCAGTTACAGGGGGCGCACTAATGAAAAACTGTTTTTT | CASSYRGRTNEKLFF
TRBJ1-1 | 12 | TRBV5-1 | - | - | TGCGCCAGCAGCTTCGGGTCCACTGAAGCTTTCTTT | CASSFGSTEAFF
TRBJ1-6 | 14 | TRBV19 | - | - | TGTGCCAGTAGTATTACAGGCAAGGGATCACCCCTCCACTTT | CASSITGKGSPLHF
TRBJ2-1 | 13 | TRBV28 | - | - | TGTGCCAGCAGTTCTTCAGGTGATAATGAGCAGTTCTTC | CASSSSGDNEQFF
TRBJ2-1 | 15 | TRBV21-1 | once | - | TGTGCCAGCAGCAAAAGGACTCGCTTCTACAATGAGCAGTTCTTC | CASSKRTRFYNEQFF